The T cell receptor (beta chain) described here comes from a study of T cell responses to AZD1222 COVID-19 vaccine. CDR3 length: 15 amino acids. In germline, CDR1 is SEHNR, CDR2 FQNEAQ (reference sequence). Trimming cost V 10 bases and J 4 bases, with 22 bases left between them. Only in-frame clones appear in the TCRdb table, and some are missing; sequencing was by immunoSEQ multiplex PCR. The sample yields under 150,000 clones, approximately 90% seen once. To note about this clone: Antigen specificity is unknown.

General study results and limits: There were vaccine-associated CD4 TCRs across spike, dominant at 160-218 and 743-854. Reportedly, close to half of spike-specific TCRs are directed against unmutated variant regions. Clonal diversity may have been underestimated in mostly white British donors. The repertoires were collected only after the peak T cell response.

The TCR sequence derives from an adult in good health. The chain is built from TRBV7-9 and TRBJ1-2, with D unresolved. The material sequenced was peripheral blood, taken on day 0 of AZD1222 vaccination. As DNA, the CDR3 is TGTGCCATCCCCGGGAGGGAAGACGGCCTCTATGGCTACACCTTC. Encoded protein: CAIPGREDGLYGYTF.